Given below is one TCR gamma chain in context. These data originate in a study of gamma-delta chains in newborns, infants, children. Background on the study: Microbial exposure reportedly drives polyclonal innate γδ T cell expansion after birth.

The CDR3 extends over 14 amino acids. V shed 1 base and J 1 base; nucleotides not matched to a gene: 4. The germline V gene encodes CDR1 VINAFY and CDR2 YDVSNSKD. TCRdb re-called clones from the reads using CATT. Here the sample spans a few thousand gamma-chain clones, more than 55% being singletons. The chain has TRGV5 and TRGJ1 or TRGJ2. TCRdb does not report a J gene; here it was assigned by matching the DNA to germline references. The source is a child who was a newborn, infant or young child, either healthy, febrile or measles-vaccinated (not recorded which). What was sequenced was blood. The CDR3 spells CATWDRQNYYKKLF. Here the CDR3 DNA reads TGTGCCACCTGGGACAGACAAAATTATTATAAGAAACTCTTT.